Below, one T cell receptor beta chain is given with its context. The patients serving as multiple sclerosis controls were treatment-naive. They had stable or active relapsing-remitting disease and fulfilled revised McDonald criteria. Negative isolation was used for CD8+ and CD4+ T cells, and FACS enrichment was applied to TEMRA cells. The CDR3 spans 11 residues. CDR1 is GTSNPN and CDR2 is SVGIG in the germline V gene (reference sequence). Trimming took off 2 bases at V and 11 bases at J, with 10 bases between the two ends. The data derive from a study of CD8 T cells in Susac syndrome. Random hexamers were used to reverse transcribe an amount of 0.5 to 1 ug RNA. Amplification of TCR beta CDR3 by immunoSEQ multiplex PCR spanned 54 Vbeta and 13 Jbeta. One entry per CDR3 protein, called by TCRdb with MiXCR from the immunoSEQ multiplex PCR reads. The sample includes 150,000 to 200,000 distinct CDR3 sequences, approximately 95% seen only once; the top ten take less than 0.2%.

The sequenced material came from CD8+ T cells from PBMCs. The chain links TRBV30 to TRBJ2-1; D ambiguous. This receptor was identified in a human donor with multiple sclerosis. CDR3 sequence reads: CAWSLGIKQFF. For the CDR3, the DNA is TGTGCCTGGAGTTTAGGGATCAAGCAGTTCTTC.